Listed below are T cell receptor beta chains from one sample, sequenced in a study of cytomegalovirus exposure and HLA in healthy donors. Profiled with immunoSEQ multiplex PCR; TCRdb holds only in-frame clones, not every one. The sample shows about 120,000 clones, 55% to 65% of them seen only once. Sequenced input: PBMCs. These receptors originate from a man aged 40-50 years in good health and CMV-seropositive. The CDR3 runs from the conserved cysteine through the conserved F or W. Fields, in order: clone size, CDR3 length, V gene, D gene, J gene, CDR3 protein, CDR3 DNA. D genes are given only for firm matches. The listing skips clone size in some rows; elsewhere it reads once, few, many or a size class.

.	12	TRBV2	.	TRBJ2-7	CASSFSGVGQYF	TGTGCCAGCAGTTTTTCAGGGGTGGGGCAGTACTTC
few	15	TRBV2	.	TRBJ2-5	CASSQGSPLWETQYF	TGTGCCAGCAGTCAGGGGAGTCCGCTGTGGGAGACCCAGTACTTC
.	18	TRBV5-1	TRBD1	TRBJ1-4	CASSRGQGQWATNEKLFF	TGCGCCAGCAGCCGCGGACAGGGGCAGTGGGCAACTAATGAAAAACTGTTTTTT
.	15	TRBV30	.	TRBJ2-7	CAWSGVTSSLREQYF	TGTGCCTGGAGTGGGGTGACTAGTTCGCTCCGGGAGCAGTACTTC
few	14	TRBV7-3	TRBD1	TRBJ1-1	CASSLQGANTEAFF	TGTGCCAGCAGCTTACAGGGGGCGAACACTGAAGCTTTCTTT
.	14	TRBV19	TRBD2	TRBJ2-3	CASNEAGAGDTQYF	TGTGCCAGTAACGAGGCGGGAGCCGGAGATACGCAGTATTTT
.	15	TRBV5-4	TRBD1	TRBJ2-7	CASSSGTGKGYEQYF	TGTGCCAGCAGCTCCGGGACAGGGAAAGGCTACGAGCAGTACTTC
few	16	TRBV11-1	TRBD2	TRBJ2-3	CASSLRTSGSTDTQYF	TGTGCCAGCAGCTTGCGGACTAGCGGAAGCACAGATACGCAGTATTTT
once	15	TRBV7-8	.	TRBJ2-1	CASSLLPGLADEQFF	TGTGCCAGCAGCTTACTCCCGGGACTGGCCGATGAGCAGTTCTTC
.	13	TRBV7-2	.	TRBJ2-7	CASSFLSPGEQYF	TGTGCCAGCAGCTTTCTGTCTCCGGGAGAGCAGTACTTC
.	15	TRBV7-8	.	TRBJ2-7	CASSLVLGAYGEQYF	TGTGCCAGCAGCTTAGTACTGGGGGCGTACGGCGAGCAGTACTTC
.	14	TRBV5-6	TRBD1	TRBJ2-7	CASSWGTGAYEQYF	TGTGCCAGCAGCTGGGGGACAGGGGCCTACGAGCAGTACTTC
.	17	TRBV11-2	TRBD1	TRBJ1-2	CASSLDQGETNSWGYTF	TGTGCCAGCAGCTTAGATCAGGGGGAAACGAACTCTTGGGGCTACACCTTC
.	13	TRBV7-2	.	TRBJ2-1	CASSTTRNNEQFF	TGTGCCAGCAGCACCACTAGGAACAATGAGCAGTTCTTC
.	16	TRBV5-1	TRBD2	TRBJ2-2	CASSPGLAGKGGELFF	TGCGCCAGCAGCCCGGGACTAGCGGGAAAGGGCGGGGAGCTGTTTTTT
.	14	TRBV5-1	.	TRBJ2-7	CASRLQGTEREQYF	TGCGCCAGCAGACTTCAGGGGACGGAGAGGGAGCAGTACTTC
.	15	TRBV5-3	.	TRBJ1-1	CARSTRTGPHTEAFF	TGTGCCAGAAGCACCAGAACAGGGCCCCACACTGAAGCTTTCTTT
few	14	TRBV11-2	.	TRBJ2-7	CASSSSGTKYEQYF	TGTGCCAGCAGCTCCTCCGGGACAAAATACGAGCAGTACTTC
.	13	TRBV6-4	TRBD2	TRBJ2-1	CASSRTSGTEQFF	TGTGCCAGCAGTCGGACTAGCGGGACTGAGCAGTTCTTC
few	12	TRBV30	.	TRBJ1-6	CAWGRVDSPLHF	TGTGCCTGGGGCAGGGTGGACTCACCCCTCCACTTT
.	17	TRBV9	TRBD2	TRBJ2-1	CASSVDGSAGGVNEQFF	TGTGCCAGCAGCGTAGACGGAAGCGCGGGAGGTGTAAATGAGCAGTTCTTC
.	15	TRBV5-4	.	TRBJ2-5	CASSLATGLRETQYF	TGTGCCAGCAGCTTGGCCACAGGGCTAAGAGAGACCCAGTACTTC
.	16	TRBV18	TRBD2	TRBJ2-3	CASSPSLAGGADTQYF	TGTGCCAGCTCACCTTCCCTAGCGGGAGGCGCAGATACGCAGTATTTT
.	14	TRBV9	TRBD1	TRBJ1-1	CASSVTGANTEAFF	TGTGCCAGCAGCGTGACAGGGGCAAACACTGAAGCTTTCTTT
few	16	TRBV5-1	.	TRBJ1-6	CASSNTEQGAGSPLHF	TGCGCCAGCAGCAATACAGAACAGGGTGCGGGTTCACCCCTCCACTTT
.	13	TRBV15	TRBD1	TRBJ2-7	CATSTGQGGEQYF	TGTGCCACCAGCACCGGACAGGGGGGCGAGCAGTACTTC
.	14	TRBV19	.	TRBJ1-2	CASRKTGQHYGYTF	TGTGCCAGTAGGAAGACTGGACAGCACTATGGCTACACCTTC
.	14	TRBV7-9	.	TRBJ1-4	CASSKQRTNEKLFF	TGTGCCAGCAGCAAACAGCGGACTAATGAAAAACTGTTTTTT
.	16	TRBV9	.	TRBJ2-2	CASSVVSAGALGELFF	TGTGCCAGCAGCGTAGTCTCCGCTGGGGCCCTCGGGGAGCTGTTTTTT
.	14	TRBV5-1	.	TRBJ2-1	CASSNGWGQNEQFF	TGCGCCAGCAGCAACGGGTGGGGCCAGAATGAGCAGTTCTTC
once	15	TRBV7-7	TRBD2	TRBJ2-1	CASSPGLAGSNEQFF	TGTGCTAGCAGCCCGGGACTAGCGGGGAGCAATGAGCAGTTCTTC
.	17	TRBV15	TRBD2	TRBJ2-3	CATSRSGLAGGGDTQYF	TGTGCCACCAGCAGATCGGGACTAGCGGGGGGAGGAGATACGCAGTATTTT
.	16	TRBV28	TRBD2	TRBJ2-7	CASSKAGTSGSYEQYF	TGTGCCAGCAGTAAGGCCGGGACTAGCGGGAGCTACGAGCAGTACTTC
.	14	TRBV28	.	TRBJ2-7	CASSSLIGYYEQYF	TGTGCCAGCAGTTCCCTAATTGGTTACTACGAGCAGTACTTC
.	14	TRBV7-9	TRBD2	TRBJ2-3	CASSPGLATDTQYF	TGTGCCAGCAGCCCCGGACTAGCGACAGATACGCAGTATTTT
few	15	TRBV6-1	.	TRBJ1-3	CASSWDISSGNTIYF	TGTGCCAGCAGTTGGGACATCTCCTCTGGAAACACCATATATTTT
.	16	TRBV5-1	TRBD2	TRBJ2-5	CASSLPGDGRQETQYF	TGCGCCAGCAGCTTGCCTGGGGACGGGAGGCAAGAGACCCAGTACTTC
few	15	TRBV19	TRBD1	TRBJ1-2	CASSILTRQGYGYTF	TGTGCCAGTAGTATTCTTACCAGACAGGGTTATGGCTACACCTTC
few	16	TRBV18	.	TRBJ1-5	CASSPTVNPINQPQHF	TGTGCCAGCTCACCCACGGTCAATCCAATAAATCAGCCCCAGCATTTT
.	15	TRBV4-1	TRBD2	TRBJ2-1	CASSFKREASNEQFF	TGCGCCAGCAGCTTCAAGCGGGAGGCATCCAATGAGCAGTTCTTC
.	16	TRBV7-9	.	TRBJ1-1	CASSLSRSQVNTEAFF	TGTGCCAGCAGCTTATCTAGAAGTCAAGTGAACACTGAAGCTTTCTTT
.	15	TRBV4-2	.	TRBJ2-3	CASSQEIRAPDTQYF	TGTGCCAGCAGCCAAGAGATCCGAGCGCCGGATACGCAGTATTTT
.	13	TRBV6-5	TRBD1	TRBJ2-7	CASSARQGYEQYF	TGTGCCAGCAGTGCAAGACAGGGCTACGAGCAGTACTTC
.	16	TRBV23-1	TRBD1	TRBJ2-7	CASSQLGTGPTYEQYF	TGCGCCAGCAGTCAATTAGGGACAGGGCCTACCTACGAGCAGTACTTC
few	14	TRBV5-4	.	TRBJ2-7	CASRSSSGPLEQYF	TGTGCCAGCAGATCTAGTTCGGGTCCCCTGGAGCAGTACTTC
few	14	TRBV30	TRBD1	TRBJ1-2	CAWTRQGFFYGYTF	TGTGCCTGGACAAGACAGGGCTTCTTCTATGGCTACACCTTC
once	16	TRBV28	TRBD1	TRBJ1-5	CASSFQDRMGNQPQHF	TGTGCCAGCAGTTTTCAGGACAGGATGGGCAATCAGCCCCAGCATTTT
.	15	TRBV7-7	TRBD2	TRBJ2-1	CASSSQAGGYNEQFF	TGTGCTAGCAGCTCTCAAGCGGGAGGGTACAATGAGCAGTTCTTC
.	15	TRBV27	.	TRBJ1-2	CASSLWPPGLGGYTF	TGTGCCAGCAGTTTATGGCCCCCAGGACTAGGAGGCTACACCTTC
.	11	TRBV20-1	.	TRBJ2-7	CSAMPGYEQYF	TGCAGTGCTATGCCGGGGTACGAGCAGTACTTC
few	14	TRBV4-2	.	TRBJ2-5	CASSQADYQETQYF	TGTGCCAGCAGCCAAGCTGACTACCAAGAGACCCAGTACTTC
few	15	TRBV5-4	TRBD2	TRBJ2-1	CASSPTSGPYNEQFF	TGTGCCAGCAGCCCGACTAGCGGGCCCTACAATGAGCAGTTCTTC
few	13	TRBV11-3	.	TRBJ1-1	CASSLGTATEAFF	TGTGCCAGCAGCTTAGGAACAGCCACTGAAGCTTTCTTT
.	15	TRBV27	TRBD2	TRBJ2-1	CASTAAGGPYNEQFF	TGTGCCAGCACTGCAGCGGGGGGACCCTACAATGAGCAGTTCTTC
.	16	TRBV7-2	TRBD2	TRBJ2-5	CASSLNPSGNQETQYF	TGTGCCAGCAGCTTAAATCCTAGCGGGAACCAAGAGACCCAGTACTTC
.	15	TRBV27	TRBD1	TRBJ1-2	CASSLRQGIYYGYTF	TGTGCCAGCAGTCTCCGACAGGGAATATACTATGGCTACACCTTC
.	15	TRBV28	TRBD1	TRBJ1-5	CASSLFGTGSPPQHF	TGTGCCAGCAGTTTATTCGGGACAGGGAGCCCGCCCCAGCATTTT